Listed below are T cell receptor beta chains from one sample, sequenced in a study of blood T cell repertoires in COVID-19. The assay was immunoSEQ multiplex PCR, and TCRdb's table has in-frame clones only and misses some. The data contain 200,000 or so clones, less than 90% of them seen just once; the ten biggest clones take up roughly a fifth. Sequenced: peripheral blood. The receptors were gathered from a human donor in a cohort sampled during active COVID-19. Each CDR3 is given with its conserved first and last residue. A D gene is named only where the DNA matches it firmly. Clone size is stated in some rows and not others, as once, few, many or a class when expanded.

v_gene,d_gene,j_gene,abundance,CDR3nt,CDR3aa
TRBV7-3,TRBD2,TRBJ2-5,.,TGTGCCAGCAGCTTAGGGCGGGGGATCCAAGAGACCCAGTACTTC,CASSLGRGIQETQYF
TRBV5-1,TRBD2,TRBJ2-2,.,TGCGCCAGCAGCTTTGTAGCGGGAGCGAACACCGGGGAGCTGTTTTTT,CASSFVAGANTGELFF
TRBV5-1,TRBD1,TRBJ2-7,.,TGCGCCAGCAGCTTGTACACGGACAGGAGCTACGAGCAGTACTTC,CASSLYTDRSYEQYF
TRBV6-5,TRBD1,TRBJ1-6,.,TGTGCCAGCAGCCTTCAAGACAGGGGTTCACCCCTCCACTTT,CASSLQDRGSPLHF
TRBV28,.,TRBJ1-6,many,TGTGCCAGCAGTTTACCCAGGGGACCCCTCCACTTT,CASSLPRGPLHF
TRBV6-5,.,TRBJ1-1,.,TGTGCCAGCAGTTACACCTCAAAAACAGCGAACACTGAAGCTTTCTTT,CASSYTSKTANTEAFF
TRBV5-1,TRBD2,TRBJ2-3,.,TGCGCCAGCAGACAAAGACTAGCGGGGGAGAGGGTCAACACAGATACGCAGTATTTT,CASRQRLAGERVNTDTQYF
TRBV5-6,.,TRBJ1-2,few,TGTGCCAGCAGCTTGGTCGGGAACTATGGCTACACCTTC,CASSLVGNYGYTF
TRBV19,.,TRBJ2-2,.,TGTGCCAGTGCCCTAGGGGGAACCGGGGAGCTGTTTTTT,CASALGGTGELFF
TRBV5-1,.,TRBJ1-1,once,TGCGCCAGCAGAACTGCCCCAGGTACTGAAGCTTTCTTT,CASRTAPGTEAFF
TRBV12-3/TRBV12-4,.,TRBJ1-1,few,TGTGCCAGCAGTTACACGGGCACTGAAGCTTTCTTT,CASSYTGTEAFF
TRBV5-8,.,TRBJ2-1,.,TGTGCCAGCAGCGGGTTTCGAGGGCTTGACTCCTACAATGAGCAGTTCTTC,CASSGFRGLDSYNEQFF
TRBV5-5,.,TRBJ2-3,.,TGTGCCAGCAGCTTGGGGAGGGCCGCAGATACGCAGTATTTT,CASSLGRAADTQYF
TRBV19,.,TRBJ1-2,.,TGTGCCAGTAGTATAGACGGCAGGGCCATTTCCTATACCTTC,CASSIDGRAISYTF
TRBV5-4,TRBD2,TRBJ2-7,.,TGTGCCAGCAGCCCGGATCAGCGGGAAATTAACGAGCAGTACTTC,CASSPDQREINEQYF
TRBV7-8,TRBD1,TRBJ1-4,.,TGTGCCAGCAGCTTAGGGGACAGGGAGTATGAAAAACTGTTTTTT,CASSLGDREYEKLFF
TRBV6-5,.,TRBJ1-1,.,TGTGCCAGCAGCACCGCGGCTAACGGTGAAGCTTTCTTT,CASSTAANGEAFF
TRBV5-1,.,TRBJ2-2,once,TGCGCCAGCAGCCTGGGGGCCGCGAACACCGGGGAGCTGTTTTTT,CASSLGAANTGELFF
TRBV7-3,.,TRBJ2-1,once,TGTGCCAGCAGCTCACGGGGTCGAGGTTGGCAGTTCTTC,CASSSRGRGWQFF
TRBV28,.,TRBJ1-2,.,TGTGCCAGCAGTTTTGGCCCCTATGGCTACACCTTC,CASSFGPYGYTF
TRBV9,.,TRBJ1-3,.,TGTGCCAGCACTCGCGAATCAGGGGCGCTCTCTGGAAACACCATATATTTT,CASTRESGALSGNTIYF
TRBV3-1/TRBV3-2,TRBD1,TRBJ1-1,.,TGTGCCAGCAGCCTCTGGACAGGCAAAGCTTTCTTT,CASSLWTGKAFF
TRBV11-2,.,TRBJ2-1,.,TGTGCCAGCAGTACCCGGACAAGAGATGAGCAGTTCTTC,CASSTRTRDEQFF
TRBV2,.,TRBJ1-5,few,TGTGCCAGCAGCCGCGACACCCTGAGGGAGCCCCAGCATTTT,CASSRDTLREPQHF
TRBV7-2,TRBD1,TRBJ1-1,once,TGTGCCAGCAGCTGGACAGGAGGATCGAACACTGAAGCTTTCTTT,CASSWTGGSNTEAFF
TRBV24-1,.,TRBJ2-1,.,TGTGCCACCAGTGATTTGACCGGCTCCTACAATGAGCAGTTCTTC,CATSDLTGSYNEQFF
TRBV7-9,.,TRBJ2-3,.,TGTGCCAGCAGCCCCGGGGCAGATACGCAGTATTTT,CASSPGADTQYF
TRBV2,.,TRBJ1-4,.,TGTGCCGGACGCCAGGGGCCAACTAATGAAAAACTGTTTTTT,CAGRQGPTNEKLFF
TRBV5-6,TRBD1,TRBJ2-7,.,TGTGCCAGCACACCGGGACAGGGGCTTACGCAATATTACGAGCAGTACTTC,CASTPGQGLTQYYEQYF
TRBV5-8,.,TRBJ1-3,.,TGTGCCAGCAGCTTTTCCGGGACAACGGACACCATATATTTT,CASSFSGTTDTIYF
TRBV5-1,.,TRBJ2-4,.,TGCGCCAGCAGCTTTGAGCTAGCCAAAAACATTCAGTACTTC,CASSFELAKNIQYF
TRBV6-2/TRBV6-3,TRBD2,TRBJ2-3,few,TGTGCCAGCAGTTACTTCGGGGGGGGCATAGATACGCAGTATTTT,CASSYFGGGIDTQYF
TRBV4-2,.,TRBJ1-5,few,TGTGCCAGCAGCCAAGATGAACTTCAGCCCCAGCATTTT,CASSQDELQPQHF
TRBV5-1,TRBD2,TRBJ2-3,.,TGCGCCAGCAGCAAATATCCGGGACTAGCGGATGCAGATACGCAGTATTTT,CASSKYPGLADADTQYF
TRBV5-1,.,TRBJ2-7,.,TGCGCCAGCAGCTTGGGCGGAAGGAGCTCCTACGAGCAGTACTTC,CASSLGGRSSYEQYF
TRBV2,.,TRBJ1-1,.,TGTGCCAGCAGTGAATTAATGGCAAACACTGAAGCTTTCTTT,CASSELMANTEAFF
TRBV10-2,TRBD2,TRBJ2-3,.,TGCGCCAGCCTAGCGGGGGGGACAGATACGCAGTATTTT,CASLAGGTDTQYF
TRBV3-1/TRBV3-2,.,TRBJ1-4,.,TGTGCCAGCAGCCAAGATCTGGAGGGACGGAAACTGTTTTTT,CASSQDLEGRKLFF
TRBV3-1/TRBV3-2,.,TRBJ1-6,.,TGTGCCAGCAGCAGCGCAGGGACAAATTCACCCCTCCACTTT,CASSSAGTNSPLHF
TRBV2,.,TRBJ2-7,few,TGTGCCAGCTCCTCGGTGGACGAGCAGTACTTC,CASSSVDEQYF
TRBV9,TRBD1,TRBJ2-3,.,TGTGCCAGCAGCGTAGGGACAGGGGTCACAGATACGCAGTATTTT,CASSVGTGVTDTQYF
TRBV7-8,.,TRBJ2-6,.,TGTGCCAGCAGCTCTTTAGGTCGTACGACAGGAAAGTCTGGGGCCAACGTCCTGACTTTC,CASSSLGRTTGKSGANVLTF
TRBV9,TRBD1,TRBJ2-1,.,TGTGCCAGCAGCCTTGGGACAGGGGGTCCCCTTTGGTACAATGAGCAGTTCTTC,CASSLGTGGPLWYNEQFF
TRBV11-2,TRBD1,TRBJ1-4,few,TGTGCCAGCAGCCAGACAGGGACTGATGAAAAACTGTTTTTT,CASSQTGTDEKLFF
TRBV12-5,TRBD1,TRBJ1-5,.,TGTGCTAGTGGAAAGACAGGGGGCAGGCAGCCCCAGCATTTT,CASGKTGGRQPQHF
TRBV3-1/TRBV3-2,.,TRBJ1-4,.,TGTGCCAGCAGAGAGGGATCCACCGTTGAAAAACTGTTTTTT,CASREGSTVEKLFF
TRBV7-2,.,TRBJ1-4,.,TGTGCCAGCAGTTCTGAGGGGGGGAATGAAAAACTGTTTTTT,CASSSEGGNEKLFF
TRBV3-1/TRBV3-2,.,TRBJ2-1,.,TGTGCCAGCAGCCAAGGTTGGGGAGCTTACAATGAGCAGTTCTTC,CASSQGWGAYNEQFF
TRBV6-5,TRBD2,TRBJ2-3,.,TGTGCCAGCGGAGGACTAGCACGAGATACGCAGTATTTT,CASGGLARDTQYF
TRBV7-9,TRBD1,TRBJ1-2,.,TGTGCCAGCATCATGCCGGGACAGGGGGCCCGAGCGGACTACACCTTC,CASIMPGQGARADYTF
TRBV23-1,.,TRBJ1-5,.,TGCGCCAGCAGTCAATCGCACACCAGCAATCAGCCCCAGCATTTT,CASSQSHTSNQPQHF
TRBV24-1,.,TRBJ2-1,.,TGTGCCACCTGGGACAATTGGCGGTCTGAGCAGTTCTTC,CATWDNWRSEQFF
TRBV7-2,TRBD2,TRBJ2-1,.,TGTGCCAGCGCCCGGGGGGGCAGGGATGAGCAGTTCTTC,CASARGGRDEQFF
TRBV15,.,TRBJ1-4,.,TGTGCCACCGCGGGGAGCAGGGATCATGAAAAACTGTTTTTT,CATAGSRDHEKLFF
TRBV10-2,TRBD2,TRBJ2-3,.,TGCGCCAGCAGAGAGGAGACTAGCGGGGGGTGGGATACGCAGTATTTT,CASREETSGGWDTQYF
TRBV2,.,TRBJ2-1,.,TGTGCCAGCAGTGTCGACATCGTTAGGCAGTTCTTC,CASSVDIVRQFF
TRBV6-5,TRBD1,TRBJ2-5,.,TGTGCCAGCAGTCCCAGGGGGCGAGAGACCCAGTACTTC,CASSPRGRETQYF